This TCR beta chain was profiled in a study of shared clonotypes between healthy human individuals. Losses at the gene ends were 5 bases for V and 2 bases for J; bases not matched to a gene: 2. Germline lookup yields CDR1 MNHNS and CDR2 SASEGT. The CDR3 has 14 amino acids. TCRdb's copy holds only in-frame clones and misses some; the assay was immunoSEQ multiplex PCR. The repertoire consists of about 230,000 clones, with over 50% occurring once and the leading ten covering roughly 10%. V usage is TRBV6-1 and J usage is TRBJ2-3; 9 nucleotides match TRBD2. The sample comprised memory CD4+ T cells sorted from blood. Specified subset: CD45RA-negative fraction. The clonotype originates from a man aged 30-40 years in good health. CDR3 sequence reads: CASSPSGVTDTQYF. The CDR3 nucleotides are TGTGCCAGCAGTCCTAGCGGGGTCACAGATACGCAGTATTTT.